This entry lists 19 T cell receptor beta chains sequenced from one sample in a study of cytomegalovirus exposure and HLA in healthy donors. This PCR relied on a set of 60 Vbeta primers and 13 Jbeta primers. Repertoires were generated with immunoSEQ multiplex PCR, while TCRdb's copy carries only in-frame clones and drops some. The data contain 130,000 to 150,000 clones, approximately 79% of them singletons. The sample consisted of PBMCs. The receptors come from a woman aged 25 to 39 in good health and CMV-seronegative.

V and J are TRBV6-5 and TRBJ1-2; D not resolved. This CDR3 region has 15 residues. CDR1 is MNHEY, CDR2 SVGAGI, per germline. V lost 0 bases and J 4 bases, leaving 12 bases between the germline ends. DNA for the CDR3: TGTGCCAGCAGTTACTCGAAAGACATACTCTATGGCTACACCTTC. Encoded protein: CASSYSKDILYGYTF.

The V call is TRBV10-1, the J call TRBJ2-1, with TRBD2 matching over 11 bases. V shed 6 bases and J 14 bases; nucleotides not matched to a gene: 6. Per the germline V gene, CDR1 is WNHNN and CDR2 is SYGVQD (reference sequence). The CDR3 runs 12 residues. CDR3 in amino acids: CASSLAGGLKFF. CDR3 bases: TGCGCCAGCAGCCTAGCGGGGGGACTTAAGTTCTTC.

The chain links TRBV6-6 to TRBJ2-3; TRBD1 agrees at 7 bases. Germline V gives CDR1 MNHNY, CDR2 SVGAGI (reference sequence). The CDR3 spans 13 residues. Trimming cost V 8 bases and J 4 bases; bases outside gene matches: 6. The CDR3 sequence is CASGRGPPDTQYF. DNA for the CDR3: TGTGCCAGCGGAAGGGGGCCTCCAGATACGCAGTATTTT.

The chain couples TRBV19 to TRBJ2-1; 9 bases map to TRBD2. J lost 9 bases, V lost 5 bases, and 11 bases had no gene match. Looked up from germline, CDR1 is LNHDA and CDR2 is SQIVND (reference sequence). This CDR3 contains 15 residues. The CDR3 region is CASSEQSGTSSEQFF. Written as DNA, the CDR3 is TGTGCCAGTAGTGAGCAATCCGGGACTAGCAGTGAGCAGTTCTTC.

The chain is built from TRBV5-1 and TRBJ2-2; D might be TRBD1 (5 bases). Germline V lookup: CDR1 SGHRS, CDR2 YFSETQ. Deletions cut 0 bases from V and 0 bases from J, with 9 bases between. There are 16 residues in the CDR3. The CDR3 protein is CASSLVPGSNTGELFF. CDR3 sequence (DNA): TGCGCCAGCAGCTTGGTGCCAGGGTCGAACACCGGGGAGCTGTTTTTT.

The chain uses TRBV7-2 and TRBJ1-4, with a weak D call TRBD1 (6 bases). CDR3 length equals 15 residues. V gave up 5 bases and J gave up 8 bases, with 18 bases separating them. CDR1 is SGHTA, CDR2 FQGNSA, per germline. DNA for the CDR3: TGTGCCAGCAGCGCATTAGGGGGTTTGGGGGAAAAACTGTTTTTT. Amino acid sequence: CASSALGGLGEKLFF.

The CDR3 sequence: CASTQRPRTGELFF. Here the CDR3 DNA reads TGTGCCAGCACCCAGCGGCCGCGGACCGGGGAGCTGTTTTTT. The gene calls are TRBV2 and TRBJ2-2, with D possibly matching TRBD2 (5 bases). The CDR3 is made up of 14 amino acids. The V gene's germline CDR1 is SNHLY and CDR2 FYNNEI. V lost 7 bases and J 5 bases, leaving 14 bases between the germline ends.

The chain employs TRBV6-5 and TRBJ1-1; 7 bases align to TRBD1. The V and J ends lost 6 bases and 4 bases, in that order; junction bases with no gene match: 8. Germline-derived CDR1 and CDR2 are MNHEY and SVGAGI. The CDR3 length is 14 residues. The CDR3 loop reads CASRAGTVATEAFF. The CDR3 DNA reads TGTGCCAGCAGGGCCGGGACAGTCGCCACTGAAGCTTTCTTT.

The rearrangement joins TRBV5-4 to TRBJ2-3, with 8 bases that match TRBD2. V was pared by 4 bases and J by 1 base, with 8 bases of the junction left unmatched. The CDR3 runs to 16 residues. CDR1 SGHNT and CDR2 YYREEE come from the germline V gene (reference sequence). In DNA, the CDR3 is TGTGCCAGCAGCCAGCGGAGCGGGAGCCGCACAGATACGCAGTATTTT. It is translated as CASSQRSGSRTDTQYF.

The chain uses TRBV6-5 and TRBJ2-5; D is unclear. Trimming pared 2 bases from V and 0 bases from J, leaving 4 bases between. CDR3 length: 13 amino acids. The germline gives CDR1 MNHEY, CDR2 SVGAGI. CDR3 in amino acids: CASSYRDQETQYF. As DNA, the CDR3 is TGTGCCAGCAGTTACCGGGACCAAGAGACCCAGTACTTC.

This chain links TRBV5-1 with TRBJ2-2; TRBD2 matches 7 bases. The CDR3 extends over 16 amino acids. The ends lost 2 bases at V and 2 bases at J; junction bases unmatched: 6. Per the germline V gene, CDR1 is SGHRS and CDR2 is YFSETQ. DNA of the CDR3: TGCGCCAGCAGCTTAAATAGCGGGTACAACACCGGGGAGCTGTTTTTT. Encoded protein: CASSLNSGYNTGELFF.

The chain carries TRBV9 and TRBJ1-2; D uncertain. Germline CDR1 is SGDLS and CDR2 is YYNGEE. V shed 0 bases and J shed 4 bases, with 19 bases lying between them. This CDR3 region has 17 residues. This CDR3 is CASSVGSAATIGYGYTF. The CDR3 nucleotides are TGTGCCAGCAGCGTAGGCTCTGCCGCAACTATTGGCTATGGCTACACCTTC.

The rearrangement uses TRBV6-5 and TRBJ1-2, with D uncertain. Germline V gene data show CDR1 as MNHEY and CDR2 as SVGAGI. Trimming left V 0 bases short and J 4 bases short, with 9 bases between. The CDR3 is 14 amino acids. The CDR3 region is CASSYSSSGYGYTF. The CDR3 DNA sequence: TGTGCCAGCAGTTACTCTAGCTCCGGCTATGGCTACACCTTC.

The rearrangement joins TRBV6-1 to TRBJ1-5, with a tentative D call TRBD1 (5 bases). Trimming left V 4 bases short and J 9 bases short, with 13 bases between. Germline loops: CDR1 MNHNS, CDR2 SASEGT. There are 13 residues in the CDR3. The CDR3 DNA is TGTGCCAGCAGTGTCCAGCGGGACCGGCCCCAGCATTTT. Translation: CASSVQRDRPQHF.

The chain is built from TRBV7-9 and TRBJ2-2, with 7 bases lining up with TRBD1. The junction had 11 bases not matched to a gene; V was cut back by 7 bases and J by 3 bases. This CDR3 is 16 amino acids long. Germline V gives CDR1 SEHNR, CDR2 FQNEAQ (reference sequence). This CDR3 is CASTPGTGEDTGELFF. Written as DNA, the CDR3 is TGTGCCAGCACCCCCGGAACAGGGGAAGACACCGGGGAGCTGTTTTTT.

This clone appeared a single time. The chain has TRBV9 and TRBJ1-2; D is possibly TRBD1 (5 bases). This CDR3 is built from 14 residues. The V end was cut by 6 bases, the J end by 3 bases, with 15 bases between. Germline V CDR1 and CDR2: SGDLS, YYNGEE. CDR3 DNA: TGTGCCAGCAATTTAAGGGGTTTTGACTATGGCTACACCTTC. Translation gives CASNLRGFDYGYTF.

This clone was seen only a few times. V and J are TRBV7-6 and TRBJ2-7; the match to TRBD1 covers 7 bases. Looked up from germline, CDR1 is SGHVS and CDR2 is FNYEAQ. The CDR3 runs to 14 residues. The trim removed 4 bases at V and 2 bases at J, leaving 5 bases unmatched. CDR3 sequence (DNA): TGTGCCAGCAGCTATACGACAGGGCCCTACGAGCAGTACTTC. Protein product: CASSYTTGPYEQYF.

The chain recombines TRBV6-5 with TRBJ1-5; D gene unclear. There are 15 residues in the CDR3. V was shortened by 2 bases and J by 3 bases, with 11 bases between the two germline ends. The V gene's germline CDR1 is MNHEY and CDR2 SVGAGI. CDR3 DNA: TGTGCCAGCAGTTACAGCGCCGTTTTCAATCAGCCCCAGCATTTT. Translating gives CASSYSAVFNQPQHF.

This chain links TRBV6-1 with TRBJ1-3, with D possibly being TRBD1 (5 bases). Germline values: CDR1 MNHNS, CDR2 SASEGT. This CDR3 has 15 residues. V lost 6 bases, J lost 7 bases, and 19 bases lay in between. The CDR3 loop reads CASRPSGGGGNTIYF. As DNA, the CDR3 is TGTGCCAGCAGACCCTCCGGGGGTGGTGGGAACACCATATATTTT.